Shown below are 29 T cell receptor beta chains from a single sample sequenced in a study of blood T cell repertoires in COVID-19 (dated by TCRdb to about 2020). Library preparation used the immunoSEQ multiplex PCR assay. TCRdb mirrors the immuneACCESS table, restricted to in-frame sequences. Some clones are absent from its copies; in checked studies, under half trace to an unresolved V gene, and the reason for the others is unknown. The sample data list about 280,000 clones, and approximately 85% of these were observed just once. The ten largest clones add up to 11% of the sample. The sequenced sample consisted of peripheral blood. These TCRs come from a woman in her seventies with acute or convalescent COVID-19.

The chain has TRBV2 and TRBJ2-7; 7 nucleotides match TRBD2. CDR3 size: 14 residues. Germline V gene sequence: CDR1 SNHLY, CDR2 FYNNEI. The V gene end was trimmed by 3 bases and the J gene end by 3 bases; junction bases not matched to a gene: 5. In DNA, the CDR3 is TGTGCCAGCAGTGATCGGGGGGTCAGCTACGAGCAGTACTTC. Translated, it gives CASSDRGVSYEQYF.

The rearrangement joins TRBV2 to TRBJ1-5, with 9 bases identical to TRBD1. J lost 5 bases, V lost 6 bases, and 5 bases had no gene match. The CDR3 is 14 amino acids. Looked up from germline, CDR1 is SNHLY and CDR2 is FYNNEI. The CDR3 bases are TGTGCCAGCAGCGCGACAGGGGGTTATCAGCCCCAGCATTTT. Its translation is CASSATGGYQPQHF.

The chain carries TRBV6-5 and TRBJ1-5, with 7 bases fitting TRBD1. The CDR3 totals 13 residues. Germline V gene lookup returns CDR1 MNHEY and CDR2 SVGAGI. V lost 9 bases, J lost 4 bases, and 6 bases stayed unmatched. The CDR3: CASGTGVNQPQHF. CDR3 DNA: TGTGCCAGTGGCACAGGGGTAAATCAGCCCCAGCATTTT.

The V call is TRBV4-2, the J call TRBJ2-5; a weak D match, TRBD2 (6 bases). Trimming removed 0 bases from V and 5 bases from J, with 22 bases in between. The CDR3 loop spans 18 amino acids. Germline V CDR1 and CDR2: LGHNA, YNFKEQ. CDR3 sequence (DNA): TGTGCCAGCAGCCAAGATCCCTCGGGGGTAGCGGTTGCTGAGACCCAGTACTTC. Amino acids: CASSQDPSGVAVAETQYF.

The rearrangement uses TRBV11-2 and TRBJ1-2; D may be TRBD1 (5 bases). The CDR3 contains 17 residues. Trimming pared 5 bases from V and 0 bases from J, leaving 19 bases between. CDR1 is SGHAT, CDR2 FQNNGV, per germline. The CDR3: CASSLSLGREANYGYTF. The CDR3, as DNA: TGTGCCAGCAGCCTATCTCTTGGCAGGGAAGCTAACTATGGCTACACCTTC.

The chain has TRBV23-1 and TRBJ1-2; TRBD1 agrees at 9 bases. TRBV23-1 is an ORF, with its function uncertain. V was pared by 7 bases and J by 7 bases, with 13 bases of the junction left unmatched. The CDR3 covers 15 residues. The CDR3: CASNQTRDRESGYTF. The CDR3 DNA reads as TGCGCCAGCAACCAAACCCGGGACAGGGAATCTGGCTACACCTTC.

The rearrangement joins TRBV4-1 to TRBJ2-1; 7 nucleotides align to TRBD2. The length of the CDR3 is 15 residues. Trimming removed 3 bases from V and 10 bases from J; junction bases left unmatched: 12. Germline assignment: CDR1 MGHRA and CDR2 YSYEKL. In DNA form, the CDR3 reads TGCGCCAGCAGCCACTCCCCCGGGGGGTTAGGAGAGCAGTTCTTC. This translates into CASSHSPGGLGEQFF.

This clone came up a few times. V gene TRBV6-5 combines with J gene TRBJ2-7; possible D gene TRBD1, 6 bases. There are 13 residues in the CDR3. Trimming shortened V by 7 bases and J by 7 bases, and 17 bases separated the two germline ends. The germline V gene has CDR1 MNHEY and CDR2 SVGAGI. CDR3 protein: CASTQTGSMEQYF. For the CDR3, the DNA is TGTGCCAGCACACAAACAGGGTCGATGGAGCAGTACTTC.

Written as DNA, the CDR3 is TGTGCCAGCAGTTTAAGCAGGGTTAGCAATCAGCCCCAGCATTTT. Its translation is CASSLSRVSNQPQHF. The rearrangement links TRBV6-5 to TRBJ1-5; perhaps TRBD1 as D (5 bases). The V gene's germline CDR1 is MNHEY and CDR2 SVGAGI. V gave up 4 bases and J gave up 0 bases, with 10 bases separating them. The length of the CDR3 is 15 residues.

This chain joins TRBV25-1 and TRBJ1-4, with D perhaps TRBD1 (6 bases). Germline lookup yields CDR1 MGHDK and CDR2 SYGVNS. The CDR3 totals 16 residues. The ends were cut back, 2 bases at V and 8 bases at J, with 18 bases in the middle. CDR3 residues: CASSEPQTGLREKLFF. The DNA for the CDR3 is TGTGCCAGCAGTGAACCCCAAACAGGGTTGCGGGAAAAACTGTTTTTT.

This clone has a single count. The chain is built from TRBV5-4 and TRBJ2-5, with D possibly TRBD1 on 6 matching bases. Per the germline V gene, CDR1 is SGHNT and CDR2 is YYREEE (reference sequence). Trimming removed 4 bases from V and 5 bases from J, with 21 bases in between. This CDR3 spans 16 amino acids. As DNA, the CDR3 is TGTGCCAGCAGCCCCCGGCAGGGGATCCTCCGGGAGACCCAGTACTTC. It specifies CASSPRQGILRETQYF.

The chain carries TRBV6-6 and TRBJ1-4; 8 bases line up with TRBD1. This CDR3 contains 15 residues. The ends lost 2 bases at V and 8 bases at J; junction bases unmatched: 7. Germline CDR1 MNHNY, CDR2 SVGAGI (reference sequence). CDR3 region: CASSYPSGGAEKLFF. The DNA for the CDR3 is TGTGCCAGCAGTTACCCCTCAGGGGGCGCCGAAAAACTGTTTTTT.

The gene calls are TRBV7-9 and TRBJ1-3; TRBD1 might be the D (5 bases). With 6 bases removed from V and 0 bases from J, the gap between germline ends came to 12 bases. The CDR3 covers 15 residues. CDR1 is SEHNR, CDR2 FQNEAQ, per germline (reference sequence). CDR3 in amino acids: CASRATGASGNTIYF. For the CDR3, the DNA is TGTGCCAGCAGGGCTACAGGTGCCTCTGGAAACACCATATATTTT. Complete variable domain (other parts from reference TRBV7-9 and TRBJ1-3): DTGVSQNPRHKITKRGQNVTFRCDPISEHNRLYWYRQTLGQGPEFLTYFQNEAQLEKSRLLSDRFSAERPKGSFSTLEIQRTEQGDSAMYLCASRATGASGNTIYFGEGSWLTVV.

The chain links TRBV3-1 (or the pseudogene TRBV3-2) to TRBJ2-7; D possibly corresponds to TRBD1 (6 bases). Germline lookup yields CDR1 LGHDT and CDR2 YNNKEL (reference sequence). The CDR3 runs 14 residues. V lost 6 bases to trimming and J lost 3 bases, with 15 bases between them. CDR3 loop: CASSRTDRFYEQYF. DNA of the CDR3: TGTGCCAGCAGTAGGACAGACCGATTCTACGAGCAGTACTTC.

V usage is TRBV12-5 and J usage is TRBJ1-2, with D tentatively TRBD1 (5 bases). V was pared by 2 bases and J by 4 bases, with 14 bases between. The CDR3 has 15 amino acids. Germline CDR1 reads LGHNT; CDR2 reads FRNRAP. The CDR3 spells CASGLSGGSSYGYTF. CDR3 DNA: TGTGCTAGTGGTTTGTCCGGGGGGAGTTCCTATGGCTACACCTTC.

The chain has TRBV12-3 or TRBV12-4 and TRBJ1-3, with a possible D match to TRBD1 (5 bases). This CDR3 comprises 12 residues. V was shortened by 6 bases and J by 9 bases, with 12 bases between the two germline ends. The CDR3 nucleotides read TGTGCCAGCAGGGCAGGGTTAAGCACCATATATTTT. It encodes CASRAGLSTIYF.

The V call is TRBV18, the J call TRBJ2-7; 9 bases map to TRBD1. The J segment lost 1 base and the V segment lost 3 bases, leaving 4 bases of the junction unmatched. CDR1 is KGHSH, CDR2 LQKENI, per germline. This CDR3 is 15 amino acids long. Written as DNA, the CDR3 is TGTGCCAGCTCACCCAGACAGGGGGGGTCCTACGAGCAGTACTTC. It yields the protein CASSPRQGGSYEQYF.

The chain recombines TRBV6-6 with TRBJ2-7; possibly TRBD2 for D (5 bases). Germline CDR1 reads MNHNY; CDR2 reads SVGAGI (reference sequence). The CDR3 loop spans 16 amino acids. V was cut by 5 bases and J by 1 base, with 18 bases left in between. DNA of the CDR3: TGTGCCAGCAGTCCCCCGTCCGGGGTAGGGTCCTACGAGCAGTACTTC. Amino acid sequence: CASSPPSGVGSYEQYF.

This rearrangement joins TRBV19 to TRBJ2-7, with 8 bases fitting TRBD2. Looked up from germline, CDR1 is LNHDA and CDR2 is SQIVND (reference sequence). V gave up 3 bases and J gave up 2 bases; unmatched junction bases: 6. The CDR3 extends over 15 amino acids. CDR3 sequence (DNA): TGTGCCAGTAGTATCGGACTAGCAGCCACCTACGAGCAGTACTTC. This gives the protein CASSIGLAATYEQYF.

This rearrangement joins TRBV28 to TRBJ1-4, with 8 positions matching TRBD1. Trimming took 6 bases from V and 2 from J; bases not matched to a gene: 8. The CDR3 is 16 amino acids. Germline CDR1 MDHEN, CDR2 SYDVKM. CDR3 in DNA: TGTGCCAGCAGCCTACAGGGGGGGAGGACTAATGAAAAACTGTTTTTT. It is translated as CASSLQGGRTNEKLFF.

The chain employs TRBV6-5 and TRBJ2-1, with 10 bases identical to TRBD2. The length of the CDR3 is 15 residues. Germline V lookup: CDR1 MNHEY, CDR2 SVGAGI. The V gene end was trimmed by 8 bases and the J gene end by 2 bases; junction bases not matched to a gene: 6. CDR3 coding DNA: TGTGCCAGCGAATTGAGCGGGGGGGCCTACAATGAGCAGTTCTTC. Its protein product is CASELSGGAYNEQFF.

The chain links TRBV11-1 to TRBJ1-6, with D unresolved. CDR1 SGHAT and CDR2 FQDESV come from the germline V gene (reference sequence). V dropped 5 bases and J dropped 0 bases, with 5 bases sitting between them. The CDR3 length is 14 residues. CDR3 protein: CASSTSSYNSPLHF. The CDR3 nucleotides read TGTGCCAGCAGCACTAGCTCCTATAATTCACCCCTCCACTTT. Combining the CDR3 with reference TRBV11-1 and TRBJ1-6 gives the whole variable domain EAEVAQSPRYKITEKSQAVAFWCDPISGHATLYWYRQILGQGPELLVQFQDESVVDDSQLPKDRFSAERLKGVDSTLKIQPAELGDSAMYLCASSTSSYNSPLHFGNGTRLTVT.

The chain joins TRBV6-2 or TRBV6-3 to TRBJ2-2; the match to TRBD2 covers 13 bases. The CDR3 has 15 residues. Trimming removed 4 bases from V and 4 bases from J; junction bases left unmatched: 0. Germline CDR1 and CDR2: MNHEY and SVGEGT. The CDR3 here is CASSWTSGGTGELFF. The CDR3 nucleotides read TGTGCCAGCAGTTGGACTAGCGGGGGCACCGGGGAGCTGTTTTTT.

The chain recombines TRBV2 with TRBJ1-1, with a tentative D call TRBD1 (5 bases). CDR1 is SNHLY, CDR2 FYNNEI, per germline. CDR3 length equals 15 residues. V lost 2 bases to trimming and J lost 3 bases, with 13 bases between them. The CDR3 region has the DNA TGTGCCAGCAGTGAACAGGGCCCCGTACACACTGAAGCTTTCTTT. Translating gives CASSEQGPVHTEAFF. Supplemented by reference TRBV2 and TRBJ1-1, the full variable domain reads EPEVTQTPSHQVTQMGQEVILRCVPISNHLYFYWYRQILGQKVEFLVSFYNNEISEKSEIFDDQFSVERPDGSNFTLKIRSTKLEDSAMYFCASSEQGPVHTEAFFGQGTRLTVV.

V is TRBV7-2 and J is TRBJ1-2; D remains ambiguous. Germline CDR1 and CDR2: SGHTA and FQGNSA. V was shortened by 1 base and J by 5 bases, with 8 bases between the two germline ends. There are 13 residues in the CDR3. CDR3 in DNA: TGTGCCAGCAGCTTAGGAGGCGAGTATGGCTACACCTTC. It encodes CASSLGGEYGYTF.

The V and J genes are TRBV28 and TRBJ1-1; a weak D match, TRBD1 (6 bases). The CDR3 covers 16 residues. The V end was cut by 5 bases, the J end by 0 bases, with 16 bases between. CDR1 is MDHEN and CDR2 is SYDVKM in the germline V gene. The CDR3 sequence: CASSPIKGQLNTEAFF. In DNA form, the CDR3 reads TGTGCCAGCAGTCCGATAAAAGGACAGCTGAACACTGAAGCTTTCTTT.

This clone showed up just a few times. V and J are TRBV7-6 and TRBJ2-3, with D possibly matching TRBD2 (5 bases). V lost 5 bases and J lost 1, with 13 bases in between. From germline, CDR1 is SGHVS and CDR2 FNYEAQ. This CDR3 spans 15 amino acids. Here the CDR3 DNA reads TGTGCCAGCAGCCCCACGGGGATCCGCACAGATACGCAGTATTTT. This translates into CASSPTGIRTDTQYF.

This CDR3 reads CASSQDSGGAYEQYF. Here the CDR3 DNA reads TGTGCCAGCAGCCAAGACAGCGGGGGGGCCTACGAGCAGTACTTC. V and J are TRBV4-2 and TRBJ2-7; 10 bases map to TRBD2. Germline CDR1 and CDR2: LGHNA and YNFKEQ. The CDR3 sequence is 15 residues long. Losses at the gene ends were 0 bases for V and 2 bases for J; bases not matched to a gene: 1.

The CDR3 is CASSSAAGNTEAFF. CDR3 nucleotide sequence: TGCGCCAGCAGCTCAGCGGCAGGGAACACTGAAGCTTTCTTT. The chain joins TRBV5-1 to TRBJ1-1, with D unresolved. Germline lookup yields CDR1 SGHRS and CDR2 YFSETQ. V gave up 3 bases and J gave up 1 base, with 10 bases separating them. The CDR3 is 14 residues long. The full variable domain, its missing parts supplied by reference TRBV5-1 and TRBJ1-1, is KAGVTQTPRYLIKTRGQQVTLSCSPISGHRSVSWYQQTPGQGLQFLFEYFSETQRNKGNFPGRFSGRQFSNSRSEMNVSTLELGDSALYLCASSSAAGNTEAFFGQGTRLTVV.